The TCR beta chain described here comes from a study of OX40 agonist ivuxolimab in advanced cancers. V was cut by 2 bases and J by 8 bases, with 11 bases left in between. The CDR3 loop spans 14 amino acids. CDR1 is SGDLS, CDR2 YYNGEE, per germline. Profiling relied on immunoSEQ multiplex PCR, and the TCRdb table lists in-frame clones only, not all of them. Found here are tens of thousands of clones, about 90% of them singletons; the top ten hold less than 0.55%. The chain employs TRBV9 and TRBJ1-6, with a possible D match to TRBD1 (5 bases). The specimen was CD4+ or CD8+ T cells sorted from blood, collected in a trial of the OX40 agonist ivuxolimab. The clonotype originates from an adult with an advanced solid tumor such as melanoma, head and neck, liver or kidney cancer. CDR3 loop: CASSVRAADSPLHF. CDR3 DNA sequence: TGTGCCAGCAGCGTCAGGGCTGCGGATTCACCCCTCCACTTT.